A selection of T cell receptor beta chains follows, all from one sample in a study of T cell responses to AZD1222 COVID-19 vaccine. The table came from immunoSEQ multiplex PCR; TCRdb's copy has only in-frame clones and leaves some out. The profile covers around 140,000 clones, with 90% appearing a single time and about 7% taken by the ten largest. The source was peripheral blood, collected on day 0 of AZD1222 vaccination. Source of these receptors: an adult in good health. CDR3s include the opening cysteine and the closing phenylalanine or tryptophan. A D gene is named only where the DNA matches it firmly. Some rows have no size entry. The others give once, few or many, or a class for an expanded clone.

size: -
D: -
J: TRBJ1-5
V: TRBV11-2
DNA: TGTGCCAGCAGCTCCCTTTATAGCAATCAGCCCCAGCATTTT
CDR3: CASSSLYSNQPQHF

size: -
D: -
J: TRBJ1-1
V: TRBV10-2
DNA: TGCGCCAGCAGCGATCCGGCCCTTCTAATGAACACTGAAGCTTTCTTT
CDR3: CASSDPALLMNTEAFF

size: -
D: -
J: TRBJ2-5
V: TRBV6-2/TRBV6-3
DNA: TGTGCCAGCAGTTACAACAGGGGAGGACAAGAGACCCAGTACTTC
CDR3: CASSYNRGGQETQYF

size: -
D: -
J: TRBJ2-3
V: TRBV6-2/TRBV6-3
DNA: TGTGCCAGCAGTTGGGAGGGGGGCACAGATACGCAGTATTTT
CDR3: CASSWEGGTDTQYF

size: -
D: -
J: TRBJ1-1
V: TRBV6-5
DNA: TGTGCCAGCAGTTACGGTCGGGGCCTAAACACTGAAGCTTTCTTT
CDR3: CASSYGRGLNTEAFF

size: -
D: -
J: TRBJ1-1
V: TRBV6-5
DNA: TGTGCCAGCACCCCGCCCCGGACACGGAACACTGAAGCTTTCTTT
CDR3: CASTPPRTRNTEAFF

size: -
D: -
J: TRBJ1-6
V: TRBV30
DNA: TGTGCCTTCTCGAGCTCCTATAATTCACCCCTCCACTTT
CDR3: CAFSSSYNSPLHF

size: -
D: TRBD2
J: TRBJ2-1
V: TRBV4-3
DNA: TGCGCCAGCCATGCCATTGCTAGCGGGGGGTCACCGCTTAGCTCCTACAATGAGCAGTTCTTC
CDR3: CASHAIASGGSPLSSYNEQFF

size: once
D: TRBD2
J: TRBJ2-1
V: TRBV19
DNA: TGTGCCAGTATAGGGACTAGCGGGGGGGCCTGGATGGAAGAGCAGTTCTTC
CDR3: CASIGTSGGAWMEEQFF

size: once
D: -
J: TRBJ2-3
V: TRBV5-1
DNA: TGCGCCAGCAGCTTGATGGGAAAGGCAGATACGCAGTATTTT
CDR3: CASSLMGKADTQYF

size: -
D: TRBD1
J: TRBJ1-1
V: TRBV29-1
DNA: TGCAGCGGCTACAGGGGGAACACTGAAGCTTTCTTT
CDR3: CSGYRGNTEAFF

size: -
D: TRBD2
J: TRBJ2-5
V: TRBV5-1
DNA: TGCGCCAGCAGCCCCGGGGGGGCCGCCGTCCCGGAGACCCAGTACTTC
CDR3: CASSPGGAAVPETQYF

size: -
D: TRBD2
J: TRBJ2-3
V: TRBV5-4
DNA: TGTGCCAGCAGCTTGGAGGGACTAGCGGGGGCGGATACGCAGTATTTT
CDR3: CASSLEGLAGADTQYF

size: -
D: -
J: TRBJ2-3
V: TRBV7-2
DNA: TGTGCCAGCAGCTTACGAATCGGGGGCACTAGCACAGATACGCAGTATTTT
CDR3: CASSLRIGGTSTDTQYF

size: -
D: -
J: TRBJ1-1
V: TRBV29-1
DNA: TGCAGCGTGGCGAGGGGCGCTGAAGCTTTCTTT
CDR3: CSVARGAEAFF

size: -
D: -
J: TRBJ2-5
V: TRBV5-1
DNA: TGCGCCAGCAGCTTGGGGACAGCAACCCAAGAGACCCAGTACTTC
CDR3: CASSLGTATQETQYF

size: -
D: -
J: TRBJ1-2
V: TRBV4-1
DNA: TGCGCCAGCAGCCTCAGACAGGCCGGCCTTTCTAACTATGGCTACACCTTC
CDR3: CASSLRQAGLSNYGYTF

size: -
D: TRBD2
J: TRBJ2-1
V: TRBV29-1
DNA: TGCAGCGTTCTAGCGGATGAGCAGTTCTTC
CDR3: CSVLADEQFF

size: once
D: TRBD2
J: TRBJ2-5
V: TRBV9
DNA: TGTGCCAGCTGCAGGGCGGGGGGGCAGGAGACCCAGTACTTC
CDR3: CASCRAGGQETQYF

size: -
D: -
J: TRBJ1-1
V: TRBV6-5
DNA: TGTGCCAGCTCTCAAGTTGTGGGCACTGAAGCTTTCTTT
CDR3: CASSQVVGTEAFF

size: -
D: TRBD1
J: TRBJ1-4
V: TRBV19
DNA: TGTGCCAGTAGTATCGGGACAGCTGCAACTAATGAAAAACTGTTTTTT
CDR3: CASSIGTAATNEKLFF

size: -
D: -
J: TRBJ2-7
V: TRBV6-6
DNA: TGTGCCAGCAGCGCAGGCTACGAGCAGTACTTC
CDR3: CASSAGYEQYF

size: -
D: -
J: TRBJ1-2
V: TRBV18
DNA: TGTGCCAGCTCACCACCGCGGGGGAGAGCTAACTATGGCTACACCTTC
CDR3: CASSPPRGRANYGYTF